Below, 7 T cell receptor beta chains from the same sample are listed, as sequenced in a study of blood T cell repertoires in COVID-19. TCRdb keeps only in-frame clones here, not all; method: immunoSEQ multiplex PCR. Of about 81,000 clones in the sample, approximately 84% are singletons; the top ten hold about 12%. Sequencing used peripheral blood. The origin of the receptors is a human donor in a cohort sampled during active COVID-19.

V is TRBV7-9 and J is TRBJ1-2, with TRBD1 matching over 8 bases. Germline V CDR1 and CDR2: SEHNR, FQNEAQ (reference sequence). Losses at the gene ends were 5 bases for V and 2 bases for J; bases not matched to a gene: 4. The CDR3 has 14 amino acids. CDR3 in amino acids: CASSSGQGNYGYTF. The CDR3, as DNA: TGTGCCAGCAGCAGCGGACAGGGAAACTATGGCTACACCTTC. Using reference TRBV7-9 and TRBJ1-2 for the parts outside the CDR3, the full variable domain is DTGVSQNPRHKITKRGQNVTFRCDPISEHNRLYWYRQTLGQGPEFLTYFQNEAQLEKSRLLSDRFSAERPKGSFSTLEIQRTEQGDSAMYLCASSSGQGNYGYTFGSGTRLTVV.

V usage is TRBV15 and J usage is TRBJ1-5, with TRBD1 as a possible D gene (5 bases). CDR3 size: 19 residues. V shed 2 bases and J shed 0 bases, with 20 bases lying between them. Germline CDR1 is LNHNV and CDR2 is YYDKDF (reference sequence). The CDR3 DNA reads as TGTGCCACCAGCAGAACCACCGCTCGGGGGAGGTATAGCAATCAGCCCCAGCATTTT. Its translation is CATSRTTARGRYSNQPQHF. The full variable domain, rest sourced from reference TRBV15 and TRBJ1-5, is DAMVIQNPRYQVTQFGKPVTLSCSQTLNHNVMYWYQQKSSQAPKLLFHYYDKDFNNEADTPDNFQSRRPNTSFCFLDIRSPGLGDTAMYLCATSRTTARGRYSNQPQHFGDGTRLSIL.

The genes are TRBV24-1 and TRBJ2-3, with 8 bases fitting TRBD1. After removal of 6 bases from V and 2 bases from J, the junction contained 12 bases not matched to a gene. Germline values: CDR1 KGHDR, CDR2 SFDVKD. The CDR3 extends over 17 amino acids. CDR3 residues: CATSTRTGTGNTDTQYF. In nucleotides, the CDR3 is TGTGCCACCAGTACCAGAACCGGGACAGGTAACACAGATACGCAGTATTTT.

This chain uses TRBV14 with TRBJ1-2; D is possibly TRBD1 (5 bases). The ends were cut back, 4 bases at V and 5 bases at J, with 11 bases in the middle. CDR1 and CDR2 (germline): SGHDN, FVKESK. CDR3 length equals 13 residues. CDR3 protein: CASSPGHFYGYTF. CDR3 DNA sequence: TGTGCCAGCAGCCCCGGACATTTTTATGGCTACACCTTC.

The V and J genes are TRBV19 and TRBJ2-2; 8 nucleotides match TRBD1. Trimming took 7 bases from V and 4 from J; bases not matched to a gene: 5. The CDR3 sequence is 14 residues long. Germline V gene lookup returns CDR1 LNHDA and CDR2 SQIVND (reference sequence). In DNA, the CDR3 is TGTGCCAGTATGACAGGGGTGGGCACCGGGGAGCTGTTTTTT. This codes for CASMTGVGTGELFF.

The rearrangement joins TRBV7-9 to TRBJ2-7, with TRBD1 matching over 11 bases. This CDR3 comprises 14 residues. J lost 6 bases, V lost 3 bases, and 4 bases had no gene match. Germline V gene lookup returns CDR1 SEHNR and CDR2 FQNEAQ (reference sequence). CDR3 in amino acids: CASSLAGTGGEQYF. The CDR3 DNA reads TGTGCCAGCAGCTTGGCCGGGACAGGGGGCGAGCAGTACTTC.

The chain uses TRBV1 and TRBJ2-3; the table calls TRBD2, which could not be checked here. TRBV1 is flagged as a pseudogene. CDR3 length: 17 amino acids. CDR3: CTSSQYRGGGSTDTQYF. The CDR3 coding sequence is TGCACCAGCAGCCAATACCGGGGGGGAGGGAGCACAGATACGCAGTATTTT.